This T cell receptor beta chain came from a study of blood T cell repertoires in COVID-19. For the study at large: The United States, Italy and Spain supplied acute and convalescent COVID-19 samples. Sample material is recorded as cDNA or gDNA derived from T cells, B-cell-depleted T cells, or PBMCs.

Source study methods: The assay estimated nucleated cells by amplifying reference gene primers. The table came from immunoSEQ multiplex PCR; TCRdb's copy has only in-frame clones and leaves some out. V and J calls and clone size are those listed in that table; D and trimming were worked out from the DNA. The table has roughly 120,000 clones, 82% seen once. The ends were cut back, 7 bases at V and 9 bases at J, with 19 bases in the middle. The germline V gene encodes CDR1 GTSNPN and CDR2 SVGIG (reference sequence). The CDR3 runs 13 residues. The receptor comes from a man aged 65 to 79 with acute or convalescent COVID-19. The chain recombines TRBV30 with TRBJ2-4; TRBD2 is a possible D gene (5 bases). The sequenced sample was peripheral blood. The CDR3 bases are TGTGCCTCCCGCCCCCGCCAGGAGGTCATTCAGTACTTC. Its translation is CASRPRQEVIQYF.